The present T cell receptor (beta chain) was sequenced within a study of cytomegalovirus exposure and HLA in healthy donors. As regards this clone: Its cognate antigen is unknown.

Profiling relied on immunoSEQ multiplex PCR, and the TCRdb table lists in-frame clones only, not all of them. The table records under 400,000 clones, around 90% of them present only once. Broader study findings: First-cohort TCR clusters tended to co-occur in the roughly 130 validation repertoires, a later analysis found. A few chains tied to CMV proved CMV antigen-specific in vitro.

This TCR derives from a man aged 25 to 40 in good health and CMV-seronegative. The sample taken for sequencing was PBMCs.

In DNA form, the CDR3 reads TGTGCCAGCAGTCCCCAGGGGGCCCTCCAAGAGACCCAGTACTTC. It encodes CASSPQGALQETQYF. The chain uses TRBV27 and TRBJ2-5; 8 positions match TRBD1. Germline-derived CDR1 and CDR2 are MNHEY and SMNVEV (reference sequence). V lost 5 bases to trimming and J lost 1 base; unmatched junction nucleotides: 6. The CDR3 sequence is 15 residues long.